This TCR beta chain is drawn from a study of technical replicates of blood from several donors. Generated by immunoSEQ multiplex PCR, the TCRdb table keeps only in-frame clones and is missing some. The data hold about 61,000 clones, with 80% to 90% observed a single time. The CDR3 covers 16 residues. Per the germline V gene, CDR1 is LNHNV and CDR2 is YYDKDF (reference sequence). The junction had 8 bases not matched to a gene; V was cut back by 0 bases and J by 4 bases. The source material was PBMCs. This clonotype was obtained from a human donor in good health. Some clones in this sample may be carry-over from other donors' samples. The chain is built from TRBV15 and TRBJ1-2, with 7 bases that match TRBD1. CDR3 amino acids: CATSRDVQGGIYGYTF. CDR3 DNA: TGTGCCACCAGCAGAGATGTGCAGGGGGGCATCTATGGCTACACCTTC.